One sample yielded the 14 T cell receptor beta chains listed below, sequenced in a study of CD8 T cells in ankylosing spondylitis. In TCRdb, the 5' RACE reads were re-called with MiXCR into one record per CDR3 protein. The table lists 350,000 or so distinct CDR3 sequences, around 10% of them singletons, with about a tenth in the top ten. Material for sequencing was blood, either unsorted or a sorted T cell fraction (not recorded which). Source of these receptors: a female donor with ankylosing spondylitis or in good health (not recorded which).

This clonotype was counted at least ten times. The gene calls are TRBV20-1 and TRBJ2-2; no firm D call. The CDR3 runs to 15 residues. CDR1 is DFQATT and CDR2 is SNEGSKA in the germline V gene (reference sequence). Trimming shortened V by 0 bases and J by 8 bases, and 16 bases separated the two germline ends. The CDR3 sequence: CSARDLRVSYGELFF. The CDR3 DNA reads TGCAGTGCTAGAGATCTTCGGGTTAGCTATGGGGAGCTGTTTTTT.

This chain links TRBV15 with TRBJ2-2; TRBD2 is a possible D gene (5 bases). The V gene lost 0 bases and the J gene lost 4 bases, with 9 bases spanning the gap. CDR1 LNHNV and CDR2 YYDKDF come from the germline V gene (reference sequence). The CDR3 is 15 amino acids. The CDR3 DNA reads as TGTGCCACCAGCAGAGAAAACCGGGGCACCGGGGAGCTGTTTTTT. This translates into CATSRENRGTGELFF. Together with reference TRBV15 and TRBJ2-2, the CDR3 gives the full variable domain: DAMVIQNPRYQVTQFGKPVTLSCSQTLNHNVMYWYQQKSSQAPKLLFHYYDKDFNNEADTPDNFQSRRPNTSFCFLDIRSPGLGDTAMYLCATSRENRGTGELFFGEGSRLTVL.

This clonotype appeared many times. The gene calls are TRBV20-1 and TRBJ2-5; no firm D call. CDR3 length: 10 residues. Per the germline V gene, CDR1 is DFQATT and CDR2 is SNEGSKA (reference sequence). V was shortened by 5 bases and J by 7 bases, with 8 bases between the two germline ends. CDR3 sequence: CSAVGGTQYF. CDR3 coding DNA: TGCAGTGCTGTCGGCGGGACCCAGTACTTC.

A few counts support this clonotype. The chain combines TRBV12-3 or TRBV12-4 with TRBJ1-2; 7 nucleotides line up with TRBD1. CDR3 length equals 13 residues. V shed 6 bases, J shed 4 bases, and the junction held 5 bases outside the gene matches. CDR3 bases: TGTGCCAGCAGATCGACAGGGTTCTATGGCTACACCTTC. Translated, it gives CASRSTGFYGYTF.

This clonotype appeared many times. The CDR3 spells CASSYDYGYTF. Here the CDR3 DNA reads TGCGCCAGCAGCTACGACTATGGCTACACCTTC. The chain employs TRBV5-1 and TRBJ1-2; D is ambiguous. The CDR3 is 11 amino acids. Trimming removed 3 bases at V and 3 bases at J, with 3 bases between. From germline, CDR1 is SGHRS and CDR2 YFSETQ.

This sequence joins TRBV5-5 and TRBJ2-2; D is unresolved. Germline CDR1 reads SGHKS; CDR2 reads YYEKEE (reference sequence). This CDR3 spans 14 amino acids. The V end was cut by 4 bases, the J end by 4 bases, with 11 bases between. CDR3 nucleotides: TGTGCCAGCAGCCGAGCGCTTTTCACCGGGGAGCTGTTTTTT. Protein sequence: CASSRALFTGELFF.

Worth noting for this clonotype: This may be a read error, as it is one base from a much larger clone. The chain is built from TRBV7-2 and TRBJ1-1; perhaps TRBD1 as D (6 bases). The CDR3 has 15 residues. The V gene lost 2 bases and the J gene lost 6 bases, with 16 bases spanning the gap. Per the germline V gene, CDR1 is SGHTA and CDR2 is FQGNSA. The chain's CDR3 is CASSLSGVGIPEAFF. The CDR3 DNA sequence: TGTGCCAGCAGCTTATCAGGGGTTGGCATACCTGAAGCTTTCTTT.

This clonotype was found a few times. This chain connects TRBV20-1 to TRBJ2-7; TRBD1 matches at 12 bases. Germline V gene sequence: CDR1 DFQATT, CDR2 SNEGSKA (reference sequence). The CDR3 totals 17 residues. The CDR3 region is CSTSGTGGPIALGEQYF. In nucleotides, the CDR3 is TGCAGCACTTCCGGGACAGGGGGCCCTATCGCGCTGGGCGAGCAGTACTTC.

This clonotype was seen more than once but under ten times. The chain carries TRBV5-1 and TRBJ1-4; D is unresolved. Germline assignment: CDR1 SGHRS and CDR2 YFSETQ. CDR3 size: 15 residues. V was shortened by 1 base and J by 0 bases, with 7 bases between the two germline ends. CDR3 in amino acids: CASSLRQATNEKLFF. Written as DNA, the CDR3 is TGCGCCAGCAGCTTGCGTCAGGCAACTAATGAAAAACTGTTTTTT.

This clonotype has ten or more counts. The genes are TRBV20-1 and TRBJ1-5, with 8 bases that match TRBD1. Germline CDR1 is DFQATT and CDR2 is SNEGSKA (reference sequence). The ends lost 6 bases at V and 6 bases at J; junction bases unmatched: 10. This CDR3 spans 14 amino acids. CDR3 region: CSAHPRGRLQPQHF. The DNA of the CDR3 is TGCAGTGCCCATCCCAGGGGGCGCCTTCAGCCCCAGCATTTT.

This clonotype has a count of ten or more. The gene calls are TRBV29-1 and TRBJ2-7; D is unresolved. The CDR3 covers 14 residues. Germline CDR1 reads SQVTM; CDR2 reads ANQGSEA. V gave up 4 bases and J gave up 2 bases, with 15 bases separating them. CDR3 nucleotide sequence: TGCAGCGTTGGGCAGCCTGCTCCCACCTACGAGCAGTACTTC. This codes for CSVGQPAPTYEQYF.

At least ten counts were recorded for this clonotype. This rearrangement joins TRBV15 to TRBJ2-1, with D tentatively TRBD1 (5 bases). This CDR3 comprises 13 residues. CDR1 and CDR2 (germline): LNHNV, YYDKDF (reference sequence). The V end lost 4 bases, the J end lost 4 bases, and 8 bases lay between the germline ends. The CDR3 coding sequence is TGTGCCACCAGCAAGACAGCTTACAATGAGCAGTTCTTC. Its translation is CATSKTAYNEQFF.

This clonotype was observed many times. V and J are TRBV28 and TRBJ2-7, with a tentative D call TRBD1 (7 bases). CDR1 is MDHEN, CDR2 SYDVKM, per germline. V dropped 4 bases and J dropped 5 bases, with 12 bases sitting between them. CDR3 size: 13 residues. CDR3 amino acids: CASSWRGRHEQYF. The CDR3 bases are TGTGCCAGCAGTTGGAGGGGGCGACACGAGCAGTACTTC. The full variable domain, in which reference TRBV28 and TRBJ2-7 provide the parts outside the CDR3, is DVKVTQSSRYLVKRTGEKVFLECVQDMDHENMFWYRQDPGLGLRLIYFSYDVKMKEKGDIPEGYSVSREKKERFSLILESASTNQTSMYLCASSWRGRHEQYFGPGTRLTVT.

This clonotype was recorded many times. The gene calls are TRBV28 and TRBJ1-3, with a tentative D call TRBD1 (6 bases). CDR1 MDHEN and CDR2 SYDVKM come from the germline V gene. The CDR3 is 16 amino acids. The V and J ends lost 6 bases and 0 bases respectively, with 15 bases between them. Here the CDR3 reads CASSWDTILSGNTIYF. The CDR3 DNA reads TGTGCCAGCAGCTGGGACACCATACTCTCTGGAAACACCATATATTTT.